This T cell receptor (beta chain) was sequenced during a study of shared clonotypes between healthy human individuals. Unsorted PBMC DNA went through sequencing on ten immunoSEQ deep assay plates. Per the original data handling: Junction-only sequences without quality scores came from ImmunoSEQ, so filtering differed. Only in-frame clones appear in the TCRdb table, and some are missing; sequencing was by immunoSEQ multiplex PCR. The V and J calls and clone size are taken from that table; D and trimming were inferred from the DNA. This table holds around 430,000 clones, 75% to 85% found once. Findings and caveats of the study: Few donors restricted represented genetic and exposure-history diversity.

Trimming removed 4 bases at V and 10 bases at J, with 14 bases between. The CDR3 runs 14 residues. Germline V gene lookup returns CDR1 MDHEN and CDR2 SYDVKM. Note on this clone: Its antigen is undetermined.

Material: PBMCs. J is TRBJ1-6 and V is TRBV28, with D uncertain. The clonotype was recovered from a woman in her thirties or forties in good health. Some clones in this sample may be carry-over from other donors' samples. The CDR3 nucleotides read TGTGCCAGCAGTTCGGCCGGTGGGAGCTCACCCCTCCACTTT. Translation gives CASSSAGGSSPLHF.